These 5 T cell receptor beta chains originate from one sample sequenced in a study of T cell clonality in common variable immunodeficiency. The data were produced by immunoSEQ multiplex PCR, yet TCRdb's version contains in-frame clones alone and is incomplete. The sample holds tens of thousands of clones, and no clone turns up only once. The sequenced material came from peripheral blood mononuclear cells. Receptors originate from a person aged 18-70 years in good health.

About this clone itself: The read ends 3 residues shy of where the CDR3 ends; the end is completed using the germline J gene. The chain combines TRBV19 with TRBJ2-2; D might be TRBD1 (5 bases). The germline V gene encodes CDR1 LNHDA and CDR2 SQIVND (reference sequence). The CDR3 runs to 17 residues. CDR3 DNA, as far as it was read: TGTGCCAGTAGCAAAGGACAAGGGAAGGCAACTAATGAAAAG. It translates to CASSKGQGKATNEK. Given in full, the CDR3 is CASSKGQGKATNEKLFF.

Comment on this clone: The CDR3 end is not reached by the read, which stops 3 residues before it; the germline J gene fills it in. This chain joins TRBV20-1 and TRBJ2-3, with 10 bases that match TRBD1. The germline CDR1 and CDR2 sequences are DFQATT and SNEGSKA (reference sequence). The CDR3 loop spans 16 amino acids. CDR3 DNA (partial): TGCAGTGCTTTGGGACAGGGGAGTTTCGGCAATCAGCCG. Translating it yields CSALGQGSFGNQP. Given in full, the CDR3 is CSALGQGSFGNQPQYF.

This clone was seen repeatedly, ten times or more. Sequencing ends 3 residues short of the CDR3 end; the germline J gene provides the rest. The chain recombines TRBV19 with TRBJ2-2, with 7 bases lining up with TRBD2. This CDR3 is built from 14 residues. The V gene end was trimmed by 9 bases and the J gene end by 1 base; junction bases not matched to a gene: 5. Germline V lookup: CDR1 LNHDA, CDR2 SQIVND (reference sequence). CDR3 DNA, as far as it was read: TGTGCCAGCTCACTAGCGTGGAACACCGGGGAG. Residues: CASSLAWNTGE. The entire CDR3 protein reads CASSLAWNTGELFF. The full variable domain, rest sourced from reference TRBV19 and TRBJ2-2, is DGGITQSPKYLFRKEGQNVTLSCEQNLNHDAMYWYRQDPGQGLRLIYYSQIVNDFQKGDIAEGYSVSREKKESFPLTVTSAQKNPTAFYLCASSLAWNTGELFFGEGSRLTVL.

This clone has ten or more counts. The sequence runs out 3 residues before the end of the CDR3; the remainder is reconstructed from the germline J gene. The chain recombines TRBV7-9 with TRBJ1-4; D is perhaps TRBD1 (5 bases). V was trimmed by 4 bases and J by 4 bases, leaving 13 bases between them. Germline CDR1 reads SEHNR; CDR2 reads FQNEAQ (reference sequence). CDR3 length: 15 residues. This CDR3 is CASSWLRALNEKLFF. Partial CDR3 DNA: TGTGCCAGCAGCTGGCTCAGGGCCCTTAATGAAAAA. Supplemented by reference TRBV7-9 and TRBJ1-4, the full variable domain reads DTGVSQNPRHKITKRGQNVTFRCDPISEHNRLYWYRQTLGQGPEFLTYFQNEAQLEKSRLLSDRFSAERPKGSFSTLEIQRTEQGDSAMYLCASSWLRALNEKLFFGSGTQLSVL.

CDR3 region: CASSFSGGPGDYTF. The CDR3 bases that were read are TGTGCCAGCAGCTTTTCGGGGGGGCCAGGAGAC. The chain links TRBV7-2 to TRBJ1-2; D may be TRBD1 (6 bases). The CDR3 end falls 3 residues outside the read, so it is completed with the germline J gene. The CDR3 consists of 14 residues. Germline CDR1 SGHTA, CDR2 FQGNSA.